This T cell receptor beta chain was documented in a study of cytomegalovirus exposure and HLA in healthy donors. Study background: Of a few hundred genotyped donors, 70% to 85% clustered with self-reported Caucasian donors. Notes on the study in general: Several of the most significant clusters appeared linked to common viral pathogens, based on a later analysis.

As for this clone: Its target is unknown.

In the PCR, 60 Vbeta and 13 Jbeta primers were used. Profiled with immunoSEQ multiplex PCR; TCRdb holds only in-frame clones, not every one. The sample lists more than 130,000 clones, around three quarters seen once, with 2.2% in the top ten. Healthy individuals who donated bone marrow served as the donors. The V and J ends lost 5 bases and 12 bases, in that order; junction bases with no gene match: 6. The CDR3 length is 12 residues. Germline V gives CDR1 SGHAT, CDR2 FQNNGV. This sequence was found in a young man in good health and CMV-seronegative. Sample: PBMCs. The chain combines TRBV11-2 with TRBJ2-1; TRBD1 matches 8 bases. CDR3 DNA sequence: TGTGCCAGCAGCATTGACAGGGGCTTGCAGTTCTTC. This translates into CASSIDRGLQFF.